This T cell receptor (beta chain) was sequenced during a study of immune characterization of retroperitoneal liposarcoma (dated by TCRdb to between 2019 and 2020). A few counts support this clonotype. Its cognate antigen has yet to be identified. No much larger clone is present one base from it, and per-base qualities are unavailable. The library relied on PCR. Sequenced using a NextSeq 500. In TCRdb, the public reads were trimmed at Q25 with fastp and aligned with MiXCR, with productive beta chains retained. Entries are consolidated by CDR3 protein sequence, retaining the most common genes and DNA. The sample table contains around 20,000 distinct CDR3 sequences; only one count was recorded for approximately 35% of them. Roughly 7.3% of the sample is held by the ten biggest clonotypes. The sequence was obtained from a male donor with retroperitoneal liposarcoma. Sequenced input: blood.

The CDR3 corresponds to CASSEEESNTGELFF. The nucleotide sequence reads TGTGCCAGCAGTGAAGAGGAGTCGAACACCGGGGAGCTGTTTTTT. The chain is encoded by TRBV6-4 joined to TRBJ2-2; no D segment can be confidently identified. Per the germline V gene, MRHNA is the CDR1 and SNTAGT is the CDR2. V is cut by 3 bases and J by 0 bases, and the space between the germline ends is 8 bases. The CDR3, from cysteine to phenylalanine, totals 15 residues. Of all the DNA, just the CDR3 is kept, 45 bases in frame from base 1.